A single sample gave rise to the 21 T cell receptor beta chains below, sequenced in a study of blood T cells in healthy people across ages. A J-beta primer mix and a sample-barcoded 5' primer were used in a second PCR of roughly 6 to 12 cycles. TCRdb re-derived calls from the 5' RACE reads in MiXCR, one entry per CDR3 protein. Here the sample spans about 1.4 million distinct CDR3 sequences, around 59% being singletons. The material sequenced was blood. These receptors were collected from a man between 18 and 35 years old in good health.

The CDR3: CASSRGRVYTDTQYF. The CDR3 DNA follows: TGCGCCAGCAGCCGTGGCAGGGTGTATACAGATACGCAGTATTTT. The chain recombines TRBV4-1 with TRBJ2-3; weak D call: TRBD1 (5 bases). The germline V and J ends were trimmed by 4 bases and 3 bases, with 14 bases remaining between them. CDR3 length: 15 residues. Germline CDR1 is MGHRA and CDR2 is YSYEKL.

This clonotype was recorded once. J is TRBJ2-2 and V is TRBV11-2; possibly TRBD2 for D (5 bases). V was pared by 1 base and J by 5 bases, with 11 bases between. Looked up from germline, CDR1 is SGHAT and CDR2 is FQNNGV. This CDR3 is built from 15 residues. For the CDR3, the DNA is TGTGCCAGCAGCTTAGGGAAGCGGCTTACCGGGGAGCTGTTTTTT. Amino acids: CASSLGKRLTGELFF.

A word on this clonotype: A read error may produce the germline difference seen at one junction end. The CDR3 DNA follows: TGTGCTAGTGGTTTGGGCTACCGGGACAGGGGCAATGAGCAGATCTTC. Encoded protein: CASGLGYRDRGNEQIF. The V gene is TRBV12-5, the J gene TRBJ2-1, with 10 bases lining up with TRBD1. Germline V CDR1 and CDR2: LGHNT, FRNRAP. This CDR3 comprises 16 residues.

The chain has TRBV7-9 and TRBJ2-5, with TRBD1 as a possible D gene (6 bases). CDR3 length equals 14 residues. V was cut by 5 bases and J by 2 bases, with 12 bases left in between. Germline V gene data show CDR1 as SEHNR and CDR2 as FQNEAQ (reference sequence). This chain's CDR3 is CASSLPTGQETQYF. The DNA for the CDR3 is TGTGCCAGCAGCCTTCCGACAGGACAAGAGACCCAGTACTTC.

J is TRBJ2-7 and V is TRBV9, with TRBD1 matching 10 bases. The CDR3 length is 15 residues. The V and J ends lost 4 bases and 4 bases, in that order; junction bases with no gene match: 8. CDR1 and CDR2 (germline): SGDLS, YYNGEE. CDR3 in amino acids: CASSTHRDRGYEQYF. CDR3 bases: TGTGCCAGCAGCACACACCGGGACAGGGGTTACGAGCAGTACTTC.

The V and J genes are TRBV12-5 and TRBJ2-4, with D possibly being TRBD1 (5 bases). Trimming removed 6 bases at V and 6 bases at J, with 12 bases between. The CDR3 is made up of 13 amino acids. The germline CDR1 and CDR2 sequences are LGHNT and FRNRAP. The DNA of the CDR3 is TGTGCTAGTGGACCGGACAACTCAAACATTCAGTACTTC. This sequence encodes CASGPDNSNIQYF.

CDR3 coding DNA: TGCAGCGTTGTTGGGCAGGGACGGTACGGTGAGCAGTTCTTC. Translating gives CSVVGQGRYGEQFF. The J gene is TRBJ2-1, the V gene TRBV29-1, with D tentatively TRBD1 or TRBD2 (5 bases each). The CDR3 has 14 amino acids. Germline V lookup: CDR1 SQVTM, CDR2 ANQGSEA. Trimming removed 4 bases from V and 9 bases from J, with 19 bases in between.

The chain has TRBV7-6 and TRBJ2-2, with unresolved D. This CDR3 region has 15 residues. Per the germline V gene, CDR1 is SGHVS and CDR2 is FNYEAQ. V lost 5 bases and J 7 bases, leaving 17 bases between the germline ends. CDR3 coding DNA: TGTGCCAGCAGCCCTACCTCCTACTATCTCGGGGAGCTGTTTTTT. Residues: CASSPTSYYLGELFF. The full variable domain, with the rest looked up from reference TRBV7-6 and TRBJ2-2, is GAGVSQSPRYKVTKRGQDVALRCDPISGHVSLYWYRQALGQGPEFLTYFNYEAQQDKSGLPNDRFSAERPEGSISTLTIQRTEQRDSAMYRCASSPTSYYLGELFFGEGSRLTVL.

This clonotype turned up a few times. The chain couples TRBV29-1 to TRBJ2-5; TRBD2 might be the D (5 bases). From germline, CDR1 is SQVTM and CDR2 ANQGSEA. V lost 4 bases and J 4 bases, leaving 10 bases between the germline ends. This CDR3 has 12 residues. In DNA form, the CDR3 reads TGCAGCGTTGGTGAGGGCGTAGAGACCCAGTACTTC. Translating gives CSVGEGVETQYF.

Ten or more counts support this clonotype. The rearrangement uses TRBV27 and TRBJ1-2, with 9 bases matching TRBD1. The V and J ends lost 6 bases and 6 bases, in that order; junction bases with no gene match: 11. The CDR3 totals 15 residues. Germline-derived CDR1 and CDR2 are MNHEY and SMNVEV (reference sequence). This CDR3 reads CASSPSTGGWDGYTF. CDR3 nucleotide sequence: TGTGCCAGCAGCCCCTCCACAGGGGGCTGGGATGGCTACACCTTC.

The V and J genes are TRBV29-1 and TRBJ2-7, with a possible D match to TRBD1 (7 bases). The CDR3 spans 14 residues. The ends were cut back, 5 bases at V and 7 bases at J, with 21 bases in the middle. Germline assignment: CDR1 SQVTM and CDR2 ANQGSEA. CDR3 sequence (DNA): TGCAGCGTTAGTCCCCCCGAGGGGGCGGGGGAGCAGTACTTC. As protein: CSVSPPEGAGEQYF.

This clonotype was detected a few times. CDR3 protein: CANGQGTLNTEAFF. The CDR3 DNA reads TGTGCCAATGGACAGGGCACCTTGAACACTGAAGCTTTCTTT. The chain joins TRBV7-9 to TRBJ1-1; 8 bases agree with TRBD1. The ends lost 10 bases at V and 0 bases at J; junction bases unmatched: 7. The CDR3 spans 14 residues. The germline V gene encodes CDR1 SEHNR and CDR2 FQNEAQ (reference sequence). Using reference TRBV7-9 and TRBJ1-1 for the parts outside the CDR3, the full variable domain is DTGVSQNPRHKITKRGQNVTFRCDPISEHNRLYWYRQTLGQGPEFLTYFQNEAQLEKSRLLSDRFSAERPKGSFSTLEIQRTEQGDSAMYLCANGQGTLNTEAFFGQGTRLTVV.

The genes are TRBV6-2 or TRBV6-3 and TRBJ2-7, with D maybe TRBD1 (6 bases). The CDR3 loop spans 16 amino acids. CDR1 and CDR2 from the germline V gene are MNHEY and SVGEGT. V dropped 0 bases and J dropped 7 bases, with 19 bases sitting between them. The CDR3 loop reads CASSYSTAQGSWEQYF. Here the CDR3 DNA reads TGTGCCAGCAGTTACTCGACGGCCCAGGGGTCTTGGGAGCAGTACTTC.

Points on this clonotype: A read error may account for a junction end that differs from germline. The CDR3 bases are TGTGTCAGCAGCTCAGGGGGGACTATGGATGAGCAGTTCTTC. It yields the protein CVSSSGGTMDEQFF. The chain links TRBV4-2 to TRBJ2-1; possibly TRBD1 or TRBD2 for D (7 bases each). Germline-derived CDR1 and CDR2 are LGHNA and YNFKEQ. This CDR3 region has 14 residues.

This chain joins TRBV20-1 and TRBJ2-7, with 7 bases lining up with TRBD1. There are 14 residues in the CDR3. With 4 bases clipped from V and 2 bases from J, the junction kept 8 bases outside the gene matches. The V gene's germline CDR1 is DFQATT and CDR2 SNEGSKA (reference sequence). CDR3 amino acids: CSATDGQGAYEQYF. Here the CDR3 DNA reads TGCAGTGCTACGGATGGGCAGGGGGCCTACGAGCAGTACTTC.

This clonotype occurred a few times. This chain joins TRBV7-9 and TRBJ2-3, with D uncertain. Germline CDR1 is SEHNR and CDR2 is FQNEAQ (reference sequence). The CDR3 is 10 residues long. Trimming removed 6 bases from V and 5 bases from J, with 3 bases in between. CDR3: CASRIDTQYF. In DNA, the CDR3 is TGTGCCAGCAGAATAGATACGCAGTATTTT.

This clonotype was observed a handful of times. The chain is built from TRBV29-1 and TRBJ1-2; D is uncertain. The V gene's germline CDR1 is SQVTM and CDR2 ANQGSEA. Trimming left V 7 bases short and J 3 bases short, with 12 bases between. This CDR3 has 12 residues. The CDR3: CSGKTAYYGYTF. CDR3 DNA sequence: TGCAGCGGTAAAACAGCTTACTATGGCTACACCTTC.

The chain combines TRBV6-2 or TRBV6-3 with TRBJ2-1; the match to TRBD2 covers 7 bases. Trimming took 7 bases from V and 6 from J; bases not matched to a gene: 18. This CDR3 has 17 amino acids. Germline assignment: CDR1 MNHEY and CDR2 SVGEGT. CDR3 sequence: CASTPPRLAGYLNEQFF. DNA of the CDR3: TGTGCCAGCACCCCTCCGAGACTAGCTGGGTACCTCAATGAGCAGTTCTTC.

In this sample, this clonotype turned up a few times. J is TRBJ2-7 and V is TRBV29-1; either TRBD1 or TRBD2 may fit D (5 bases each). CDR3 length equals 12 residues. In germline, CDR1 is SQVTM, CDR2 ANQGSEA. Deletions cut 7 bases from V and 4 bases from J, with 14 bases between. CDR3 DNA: TGCAGCGCGCTGGGGGACGAATACGAGCAGTACTTC. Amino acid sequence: CSALGDEYEQYF.

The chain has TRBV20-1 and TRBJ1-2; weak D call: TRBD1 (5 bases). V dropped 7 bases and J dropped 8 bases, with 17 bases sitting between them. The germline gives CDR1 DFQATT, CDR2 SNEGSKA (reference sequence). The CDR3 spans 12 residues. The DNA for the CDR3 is TGCAGTGGCAAGGGGTCTCCCTACGGCTACACCTTC. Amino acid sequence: CSGKGSPYGYTF.

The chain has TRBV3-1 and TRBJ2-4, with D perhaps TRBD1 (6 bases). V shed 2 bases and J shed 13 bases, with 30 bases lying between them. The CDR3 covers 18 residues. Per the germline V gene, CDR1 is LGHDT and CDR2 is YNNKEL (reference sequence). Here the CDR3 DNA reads TGTGCCAGCAGCCAAACGGACGTGACTGCTAGGTCATATAGGGGGCAGTACTTC. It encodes CASSQTDVTARSYRGQYF.